The rows below give T cell receptor beta chains drawn from one sample of a study of cytomegalovirus exposure and HLA in healthy donors. The assay was immunoSEQ multiplex PCR, and TCRdb's table has in-frame clones only and misses some. The top ten hold about 1.4% of the sample, which has about 150,000 clones, over 65% seen once. What was sequenced was PBMCs. The receptors were gathered from a woman in her twenties or thirties in good health and CMV-seropositive. The CDR3 runs from the conserved cysteine through the conserved F or W. D genes are given only for firm matches. Clone size is given for some rows only: seen once, a few or many times, or a class if the clone is expanded.

J	D	V	size	DNA	CDR3
TRBJ2-7	.	TRBV11-2	.	TGTGCCAGCAGCCTCACAGGGCTCACCTACGAGCAGTACTTC	CASSLTGLTYEQYF
TRBJ2-1	.	TRBV27	few	TGTGCCAGCTTAACATTCACAGGAGGGAACAATGAGCAGTTCTTC	CASLTFTGGNNEQFF
TRBJ1-5	.	TRBV11-2	.	TGTGCCAGCAGCTCCGCTGAGGGATTTAATCAGCCCCAGCATTTT	CASSSAEGFNQPQHF
TRBJ1-1	.	TRBV7-2	few	TGTGCCAGCAGCCGACAGGCCACGAGCACTGAAGCTTTCTTT	CASSRQATSTEAFF
TRBJ2-2	.	TRBV27	.	TGTGCCAGCAGTTGGGGACAGAACACCGGGGAGCTGTTTTTT	CASSWGQNTGELFF
TRBJ2-1	TRBD2	TRBV30	.	TGTGCCTGGAGTTCGGGACTAGCGAACAATGAGCAGTTCTTC	CAWSSGLANNEQFF
TRBJ2-2	TRBD2	TRBV11-3	.	TGTGCCAGCAGCTTGGCCGGACTAGCGGGAGATACCGGGGAGCTGTTTTTT	CASSLAGLAGDTGELFF
TRBJ1-1	TRBD1	TRBV11-2	.	TGTGCCAGCAGCCTACAGGGGACCCTTGAAGCTTTCTTT	CASSLQGTLEAFF
TRBJ1-4	.	TRBV5-7	few	TGTGCCAGCAGCCGAGGATGCAAACTGTTTTTT	CASSRGCKLFF
TRBJ1-2	.	TRBV7-2	.	TGTGCCAGCAGCTTACGACCTAGCGGGGGCTACACCTTC	CASSLRPSGGYTF
TRBJ2-1	.	TRBV11-3	.	TGTGCCAGCAGCTTAGCGGGTGGCTCCTACAATGAGCAGTTCTTC	CASSLAGGSYNEQFF
TRBJ2-5	.	TRBV28	.	TGTGCCAGCAGTTTATCGGGGTATAGCGGCCCCGAAGAGACCCAGTACTTC	CASSLSGYSGPEETQYF
TRBJ1-4	TRBD1	TRBV7-2	.	TGTGCCAGCAGCCTCGTCAGGGGGGAGGAATGGGAAAAACTGTTTTTT	CASSLVRGEEWEKLFF
TRBJ2-3	TRBD2	TRBV7-3	.	TGTGCCAGCAGCTTTGGACTAGCGGTCACAGATACGCAGTATTTT	CASSFGLAVTDTQYF
TRBJ2-6	.	TRBV19	once	TGTGCCAGTAGTCAGGGAATCTCTGGGGCCAACGTCCTGACTTTC	CASSQGISGANVLTF
TRBJ2-5	TRBD1	TRBV7-6	.	TGTGCCAGCAGCTTAAGGCGGACAGGATTGATGGGCCTAGAGACCCAGTACTTC	CASSLRRTGLMGLETQYF
TRBJ1-2	TRBD1	TRBV7-2	.	TGTGCCAGCAGCACCACGGACAGGGGGCTCGCTAACTATGGCTACACCTTC	CASSTTDRGLANYGYTF
TRBJ1-2	.	TRBV7-2	.	TGTGCCAGCAGCTTAGCCCCGCTAGGCTATGGCTACACCTTC	CASSLAPLGYGYTF
TRBJ2-5	.	TRBV19	.	TGTGCCAGTAGTATAGTGGTAGCGAACCAAGAGACCCAGTACTTC	CASSIVVANQETQYF
TRBJ2-7	TRBD2	TRBV27	.	TGTGCCAGCAGTTTATCGGCTAGCGGATACTACGAGCAGTACTTC	CASSLSASGYYEQYF
TRBJ1-2	.	TRBV27	.	TGTGCCAGCAGGGATTGGGGGGAAGGGTATGGCTACACCTTC	CASRDWGEGYGYTF
TRBJ1-1	.	TRBV7-8	.	TGTGCCAGCAGCTTAGGGGAGTTGAACACTGAAGCTTTCTTT	CASSLGELNTEAFF
TRBJ2-3	.	TRBV21-1	.	TGTGCCAGCAGCAGCGGGGGCAGGAGCCCCACAGATACGCAGTATTTT	CASSSGGRSPTDTQYF
TRBJ2-3	.	TRBV30	.	TGTGCCTGGTTAGCGGAGAGCACAGATACGCAGTATTTT	CAWLAESTDTQYF
TRBJ2-2	.	TRBV5-8	.	TGTGCCAGCAGCCCCGACCGGGACACCTACACCGGGGAGCTGTTTTTT	CASSPDRDTYTGELFF
TRBJ2-7	TRBD1	TRBV10-3	.	TGTGCCATCATGACAGGGGGCGGCGAGCAGTACTTC	CAIMTGGGEQYF
TRBJ1-4	TRBD1	TRBV28	.	TGTGCCAGCAGTTTTGGACAGGGCGTTGAAAAACTGTTTTTT	CASSFGQGVEKLFF
TRBJ1-5	.	TRBV23-1	few	TGCGCCAGCAGTCAATCGGCAGGGTCTGGCCAGCCCCAGCATTTT	CASSQSAGSGQPQHF
TRBJ2-2	TRBD2	TRBV7-3	.	TGTGCCAGCACCCCGGACAGCGGGAGGGGAACCGGGGAGCTGTTTTTT	CASTPDSGRGTGELFF
TRBJ2-7	TRBD2	TRBV9	.	TGTGCCAGCAGCGTAGAAGCGGGGGCCCCCTACGAGCAGTACTTC	CASSVEAGAPYEQYF
TRBJ1-5	TRBD1	TRBV30	.	TGTGCCTCAAAAGCCGGGACAGAGGATCAGCCCCAGCATTTT	CASKAGTEDQPQHF
TRBJ2-7	TRBD1	TRBV4-1	.	TGCGCCAGCAGCCATACGGACAGGGCCTCCTACGAGCAGTACTTC	CASSHTDRASYEQYF
TRBJ1-1	.	TRBV27	.	TGTGCCAGCAGTTTAGTGCGGCCGGGGTGGAGCACTGAAGCTTTCTTT	CASSLVRPGWSTEAFF
TRBJ2-7	TRBD2	TRBV6-5	.	TGTGCCAGCAGTCGACTAGCGGGAGGCTACGAGCAGTACTTC	CASSRLAGGYEQYF
TRBJ1-1	.	TRBV6-5	.	TGTGCCAGCAGCCAAGGGAGCACTGAAGCTTTCTTT	CASSQGSTEAFF
TRBJ2-7	TRBD1	TRBV28	.	TGTGCCAGCAGTTATTCGGGACAGGGGTTGATCGAGCAGTACTTC	CASSYSGQGLIEQYF
TRBJ1-5	TRBD1	TRBV4-1	.	TGCGCCAGCAGCCAAGAAGGGACAGGGATCAATCAGCCCCAGCATTTT	CASSQEGTGINQPQHF
TRBJ2-5	.	TRBV30	.	TGTGCCTGGAACACCGGGGTCTCAGGGGCCCAGTACTTC	CAWNTGVSGAQYF
TRBJ1-2	TRBD1	TRBV5-8	.	TGTGCCAGCAGCGGGGAGGAGGGGGCTAGGCTGATTTATGGCTACACCTTC	CASSGEEGARLIYGYTF
TRBJ1-5	.	TRBV28	.	TGTGCCAGCAGTCCCAGGGGTGTGGGATATCAGCCCCAGCATTTT	CASSPRGVGYQPQHF
TRBJ1-1	.	TRBV7-2	few	TGTGCCAGCAGCTACCGAATGGCCGTTAGGGGCACTGAAGCTTTCTTT	CASSYRMAVRGTEAFF
TRBJ2-1	TRBD2	TRBV28	.	TGTGCCAGCAGTTTTGGCGGGAGGGCCTTATATGAGCAGTTCTTC	CASSFGGRALYEQFF
TRBJ2-3	TRBD2	TRBV6-4	few	TGTGCCAGCAGTGACTCAGCGGGGAGCACAGATACGCAGTATTTT	CASSDSAGSTDTQYF
TRBJ1-4	.	TRBV6-5	.	TGTGCCAGCAGAGGGGTTAATGAAAAACTGTTTTTT	CASRGVNEKLFF
TRBJ2-5	.	TRBV5-1	once	TGCGCCAGCAGCTTGGCGGACATAGGGACCCAGTACTTC	CASSLADIGTQYF
TRBJ2-7	TRBD2	TRBV6-5	once	TGTGCCAGCAGTTACGGGACTAGTGCTAACGAGCAGTACTTC	CASSYGTSANEQYF
TRBJ2-1	TRBD1	TRBV5-1	.	TGCGCCAGCAGCCCAGGGGACAGTGCCCTTAATGAGCAGTTCTTC	CASSPGDSALNEQFF
TRBJ2-3	TRBD2	TRBV6-6	.	TGTGCCAGCAGCCGCGGGGGGGGGACCACAGATACGCAGTATTTT	CASSRGGGTTDTQYF
TRBJ1-2	.	TRBV6-5	once	TGTGCCAGCAGTTCAGTTAACAGGGATGGCTACACCTTC	CASSSVNRDGYTF
TRBJ1-3	TRBD1	TRBV11-3	.	TGTGCCAGCGAGACAGGGAGCTCTGGAAACACCATATATTTT	CASETGSSGNTIYF
TRBJ2-1	TRBD2	TRBV4-2	.	TGTGCCAGCAGCCAAGGAACTAGCGGGGCCGCTTACTCCTACAATGAGCAGTTCTTC	CASSQGTSGAAYSYNEQFF
TRBJ2-1	.	TRBV30	once	TGTGCCTGGAGCCGCGGCAATGAGCAGTTCTTC	CAWSRGNEQFF
TRBJ2-2	.	TRBV6-5	few	TGTGCCAGCGGATTACAGGGTTCCACCGGGGAGCTGTTTTTT	CASGLQGSTGELFF